The entry below gives a single T cell receptor (beta chain) sequence along with its context. The antigen remains undetermined. One end of the junction fails to match germline, which may point to a read error. This sample is part of a study of OX40 agonist ivuxolimab in advanced cancers. Study context: An agonistic anti-OX40 (CD134) antibody, ivuxolimab, was used to treat the patients.

This table comes from immunoSEQ multiplex PCR, and its TCRdb copy is limited to in-frame clones, with some not included. The sample holds 50,000 to 55,000 clones, roughly nine tenths seen once. Per the germline V gene, CDR1 is KGHSH and CDR2 is LQKENI. This CDR3 has 15 amino acids. The study's findings and limits: Partial responders receiving 0.1-3.0 mg/kg showed among the lowest clonal expansion. Antigen targets of the expanded peripheral T cells went undetermined. In CD8+ T cells, expanded clones were on average more numerous than in CD4+.

The sequencing used CD4+ or CD8+ T cells sorted from blood, collected in a trial of the OX40 agonist ivuxolimab. The sequence came from an adult with an advanced solid tumor such as melanoma, head and neck, liver or kidney cancer. The genes are TRBV18 and TRBJ2-7, with 9 bases matching TRBD1. CDR3 sequence (DNA): TGTGCCAGCTCGCCACAGGGGGCAGCCTCCTACGAGCAGTACTTC. Translated: CASSPQGAASYEQYF.